This T cell receptor beta chain was captured by sequencing in a study of blood T cell repertoires in COVID-19. Study context: Samples of COVID-19 (acute and convalescent) were obtained from the United States, Italy and Spain. Sample material is recorded as cDNA or gDNA derived from T cells, B-cell-depleted T cells, or PBMCs.

This CDR3 comprises 15 residues. V gave up 5 bases and J gave up 3 bases; unmatched junction bases: 7. Per germline, CDR1 LNHDA and CDR2 SQIVND (reference sequence). Per the authors' pipeline: Reference gene primer amplification gave nucleated cell count estimates. The method was immunoSEQ multiplex PCR; TCRdb's version includes in-frame clones alone and lacks a portion of them. From that table come the V and J calls and clone size; the DNA was used to work out D and trimming. The sample holds 98,000 or so clones; approximately 88% are singletons and the top ten take around a quarter. This TCR was sampled from a man aged 60 to 69 with acute or convalescent COVID-19. The chain carries TRBV19 and TRBJ1-1; 9 nucleotides align to TRBD1. Sequencing used peripheral blood. This CDR3 reads CASSPNGQGHTEAFF. The DNA of the CDR3 is TGTGCCAGTAGTCCGAACGGACAGGGGCACACTGAAGCTTTCTTT.